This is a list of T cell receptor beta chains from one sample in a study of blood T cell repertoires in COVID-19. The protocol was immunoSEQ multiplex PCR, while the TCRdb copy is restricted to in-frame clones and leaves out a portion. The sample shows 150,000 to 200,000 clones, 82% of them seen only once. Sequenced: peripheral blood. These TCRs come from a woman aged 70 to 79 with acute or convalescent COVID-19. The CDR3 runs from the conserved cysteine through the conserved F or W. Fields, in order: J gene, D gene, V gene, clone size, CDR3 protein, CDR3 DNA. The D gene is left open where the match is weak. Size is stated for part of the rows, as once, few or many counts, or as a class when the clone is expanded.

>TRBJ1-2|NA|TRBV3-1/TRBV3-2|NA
CASSHQAGSYGYTF
TGTGCCAGCAGCCACCAGGCAGGGTCCTATGGCTACACCTTC
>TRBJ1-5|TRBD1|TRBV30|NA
CAWSGQGAEPQHF
TGTGCCTGGAGTGGACAGGGGGCAGAGCCCCAGCATTTT
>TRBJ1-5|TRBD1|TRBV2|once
CASSVQAGGGQPQHF
TGTGCCAGCAGTGTGCAGGCAGGGGGAGGTCAGCCCCAGCATTTT
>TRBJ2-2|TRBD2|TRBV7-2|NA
CASSPPRLAGATYTGELFF
TGTGCCAGCAGCCCTCCTAGACTAGCGGGAGCTACGTACACCGGGGAGCTGTTTTTT
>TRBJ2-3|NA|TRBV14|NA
CASSQELGRGGSTDTQYF
TGTGCCAGCAGCCAAGAATTGGGTCGCGGCGGCAGCACAGATACGCAGTATTTT
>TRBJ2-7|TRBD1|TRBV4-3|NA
CASSLGTDSYEQYF
TGCGCCAGCAGTCTCGGGACAGACTCCTACGAGCAGTACTTC
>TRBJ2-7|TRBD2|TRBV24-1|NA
CATQQSGGAGYEQYF
TGTGCCACCCAACAATCCGGGGGGGCTGGATACGAGCAGTACTTC
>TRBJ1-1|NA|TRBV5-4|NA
CASSRSGDTEAFF
TGTGCCAGCAGTAGATCAGGGGACACTGAAGCTTTCTTT
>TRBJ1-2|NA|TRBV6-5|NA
CASSPQGLYGYTF
TGTGCCAGCAGTCCACAGGGCCTCTACGGCTACACCTTC
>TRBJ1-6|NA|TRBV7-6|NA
CASSLNRVGSPLHF
TGTGCCAGCAGCTTGAACAGGGTGGGTTCACCCCTCCACTTT
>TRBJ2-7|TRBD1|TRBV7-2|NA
CASSTYDRDRSYEQYF
TGTGCCAGCAGCACCTACGACAGGGACCGGTCCTACGAGCAGTACTTC
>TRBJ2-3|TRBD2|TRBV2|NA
CASTRGDYTDTQYF
TGTGCCAGCACCAGAGGGGACTACACAGATACGCAGTATTTT
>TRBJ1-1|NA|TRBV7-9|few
CASSFLSVNTEAFF
TGTGCCAGCAGCTTTCTGTCGGTGAACACTGAAGCTTTCTTT
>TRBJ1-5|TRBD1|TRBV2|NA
CASTQGDRGQPQHF
TGTGCCAGCACCCAAGGGGACAGGGGCCAGCCCCAGCATTTT